Below, 22 T cell receptor beta chains from the same sample are listed, as sequenced in a study of cytomegalovirus exposure and HLA in healthy donors. The method was immunoSEQ multiplex PCR; TCRdb's version includes in-frame clones alone and lacks a portion of them. The profile covers around 300,000 clones, with approximately 86% appearing a single time and about 1.2% taken by the ten largest. The sample taken for sequencing was PBMCs. Receptors originate from a woman in her twenties or thirties in good health and CMV-seropositive.

This clone showed up just once. V is TRBV7-2 and J is TRBJ2-1, with 8 bases matching TRBD2. The germline CDR1 and CDR2 sequences are SGHTA and FQGNSA. This CDR3 is 15 amino acids long. Germline trimming cut 1 base from V and 2 bases from J; bases unmatched to any gene: 1. The CDR3 DNA follows: TGTGCCAGCAGCTTAGAAGCGGGGGCCTACAATGAGCAGTTCTTC. Protein sequence: CASSLEAGAYNEQFF.

The CDR3 nucleotides read TGTGCCAGCAGCCCTAATAGAACCCAAATATACAATGAGCAGTTCTTC. This translates into CASSPNRTQIYNEQFF. The chain is built from TRBV5-4 and TRBJ2-1; no clear D gene. In germline, CDR1 is SGHNT, CDR2 YYREEE (reference sequence). CDR3 length equals 16 residues. V was cut by 4 bases and J by 4 bases, with 18 bases left in between.

This chain links TRBV25-1 with TRBJ1-1; D is possibly TRBD1 (6 bases). V lost 5 bases, J lost 4 bases, and 11 bases lay in between. The germline V gene has CDR1 MGHDK and CDR2 SYGVNS. CDR3 size: 13 residues. DNA of the CDR3: TGTGCCAGCAGTCCTGGGGGGGCCACTGAAGCTTTCTTT. Translation: CASSPGGATEAFF.

The genes are TRBV28 and TRBJ2-1; TRBD2 matches at 7 bases. This CDR3 spans 16 amino acids. Germline V gene lookup returns CDR1 MDHEN and CDR2 SYDVKM. The V and J ends lost 1 base and 9 bases, in that order; junction bases with no gene match: 12. CDR3 bases: TGTGCCAGCAGTTTATACGGGGAGGGCCGAGCGATTGAGCAGTTCTTC. Translation gives CASSLYGEGRAIEQFF. Supplemented by reference TRBV28 and TRBJ2-1, the full variable domain reads DVKVTQSSRYLVKRTGEKVFLECVQDMDHENMFWYRQDPGLGLRLIYFSYDVKMKEKGDIPEGYSVSREKKERFSLILESASTNQTSMYLCASSLYGEGRAIEQFFGPGTRLTVL.

This chain uses TRBV7-9 with TRBJ2-2; 7 bases fit TRBD1. CDR1 and CDR2 from the germline V gene are SEHNR and FQNEAQ (reference sequence). Trimming at V came to 5 bases and at J to 5 bases, leaving 5 bases not matched to a gene. This CDR3 has 14 amino acids. In nucleotides, the CDR3 is TGTGCCAGCAGCAGACAGGGTGGGACCGGGGAGCTGTTTTTT. Its protein is CASSRQGGTGELFF.

The rearrangement joins TRBV6-5 to TRBJ2-1; D remains unclear. Per the germline V gene, CDR1 is MNHEY and CDR2 is SVGAGI. Trimming stripped 5 bases from V and 4 bases from J, with 15 bases between. The CDR3 covers 15 residues. The DNA of the CDR3 is TGTGCCAGCAGTCCCTCCGGCCGGGCTTACAATGAGCAGTTCTTC. As protein: CASSPSGRAYNEQFF.

The genes are TRBV20-1 and TRBJ2-1, with D uncertain. Germline CDR1 DFQATT, CDR2 SNEGSKA (reference sequence). V gave up 5 bases and J gave up 6 bases, with 5 bases separating them. CDR3 length equals 10 residues. The CDR3 reads CSAYSNEQFF. The CDR3 DNA reads as TGCAGTGCTTACTCCAATGAGCAGTTCTTC.

The genes are TRBV18 and TRBJ2-6; no definite D call. The CDR3 sequence is 15 residues long. Trimming took 6 bases from V and 1 from J, leaving 10 bases between them. From germline, CDR1 is KGHSH and CDR2 LQKENI. The chain's CDR3 is CASSPGRSGANVLTF. In DNA, the CDR3 is TGTGCCAGCTCGCCGGGCAGGTCTGGGGCCAACGTCCTGACTTTC.

J is TRBJ1-5 and V is TRBV7-2; D uncertain. Trimming took off 6 bases at V and 1 base at J, with 10 bases between the two ends. The CDR3 covers 14 residues. CDR1 is SGHTA and CDR2 is FQGNSA in the germline V gene. CDR3 sequence reads: CASRQTGSNQPQHF. CDR3 nucleotide sequence: TGTGCCAGCAGGCAAACCGGGAGCAATCAGCCCCAGCATTTT.

This chain connects TRBV5-8 to TRBJ1-3; D is ambiguous. This CDR3 has 13 residues. The V gene lost 4 bases and the J gene lost 3 bases, with 8 bases spanning the gap. CDR1 and CDR2 (germline): SGHTS, YDEGEE. DNA for the CDR3: TGTGCCAGCAGCCTTGGATTTGGAAACACCATATATTTT. Its protein product is CASSLGFGNTIYF. The full variable domain, in which reference TRBV5-8 and TRBJ1-3 provide the parts outside the CDR3, is EAGVTQSPTHLIKTRGQQATLRCSPISGHTSVYWYQQALGLGLQFLLWYDEGEERNRGNFPPRFSGRQFPNYSSELNVNALELEDSALYLCASSLGFGNTIYFGEGSWLTVV.

This chain joins TRBV5-1 and TRBJ2-1; 9 bases map to TRBD1. Germline values: CDR1 SGHRS, CDR2 YFSETQ. With 3 bases clipped from V and 4 bases from J, the junction kept 8 bases outside the gene matches. The CDR3 length is 16 residues. CDR3 nucleotide sequence: TGCGCCAGCAGCTCCGTGGACAGGGGATTTTACAATGAGCAGTTCTTC. This translates into CASSSVDRGFYNEQFF.

The chain recombines TRBV2 with TRBJ1-1, with D maybe TRBD1 (6 bases). Trimming shortened V by 5 bases and J by 2 bases, and 12 bases separated the two germline ends. From germline, CDR1 is SNHLY and CDR2 FYNNEI. This CDR3 comprises 14 residues. CDR3 region: CASSPQGSNTEAFF. CDR3 DNA: TGTGCCAGCAGTCCCCAGGGGTCTAACACTGAAGCTTTCTTT.

CDR3 bases: TGTGCCAGCAGCGATGGCGGGAGGTACGAGCAGTACTTC. It encodes CASSDGGRYEQYF. The rearrangement uses TRBV9 and TRBJ2-7; TRBD2 agrees at 8 bases. The CDR3 totals 13 residues. Germline V gene lookup returns CDR1 SGDLS and CDR2 YYNGEE. The V and J ends lost 3 bases and 4 bases, in that order; junction bases with no gene match: 3.

The V gene is TRBV18, the J gene TRBJ2-2; D not resolved. This CDR3 has 14 amino acids. Germline-derived CDR1 and CDR2 are KGHSH and LQKENI. Deletions cut 5 bases from V and 1 base from J, with 8 bases between. CDR3 loop: CASSSGGNTGELFF. The CDR3 DNA reads TGTGCCAGCTCATCCGGCGGGAACACCGGGGAGCTGTTTTTT.

The V and J genes are TRBV18 and TRBJ1-6; D remains ambiguous. V lost 2 bases and J lost 5, with 7 bases in between. Germline loops: CDR1 KGHSH, CDR2 LQKENI. The CDR3 is 14 residues long. CDR3 bases: TGTGCCAGCTCACCAGGCGGTAATAATTCACCCCTCCACTTT. Its translation is CASSPGGNNSPLHF.

The DNA of the CDR3 is TGTGCCTGGAGTTCCCGGGGCCATAGCAATCAGCCCCAGCATTTT. Its translation is CAWSSRGHSNQPQHF. The V gene is TRBV30, the J gene TRBJ1-5, with D tentatively TRBD1 (5 bases). The CDR3 has 15 amino acids. Germline loops: CDR1 GTSNPN, CDR2 SVGIG (reference sequence). Between the trimmed V and J ends, which lost 2 bases and 0 bases, there was a span of 11 bases.

V usage is TRBV5-4 and J usage is TRBJ1-2; the D gene is possibly TRBD1 (5 bases). Trimming pared 6 bases from V and 7 bases from J, leaving 19 bases between. Germline V gene data show CDR1 as SGHNT and CDR2 as YYREEE (reference sequence). This CDR3 has 14 amino acids. The CDR3 coding sequence is TGTGCCAGCAACCCACCCAGGGAGTTGGGTGGCTACACCTTC. Encoded protein: CASNPPRELGGYTF.

This chain joins TRBV4-3 and TRBJ2-7; the match to TRBD1 covers 7 bases. This CDR3 is 15 amino acids long. The V segment lost 1 base and the J segment 2 bases; nucleotides outside the gene matches: 5. Germline assignment: CDR1 LGHNA and CDR2 YSLEER. CDR3: CASSQGAQGAYEQYF. The CDR3 bases are TGCGCCAGCAGCCAAGGAGCGCAGGGGGCCTACGAGCAGTACTTC.

Only one count was recorded for this clone. The chain carries TRBV5-1 and TRBJ2-3; tentatively, D is TRBD1 (5 bases). The V and J ends lost 0 bases and 3 bases respectively, with 11 bases between them. CDR3 length: 15 residues. Germline loops: CDR1 SGHRS, CDR2 YFSETQ. CDR3 in DNA: TGCGCCAGCAGCTTGGTTCCCAGGGATACAGATACGCAGTATTTT. Residues: CASSLVPRDTDTQYF.

This clone has just a few counts. This chain connects TRBV4-3 to TRBJ1-5, with 8 bases lining up with TRBD1. Germline V gives CDR1 LGHNA, CDR2 YSLEER. With 6 bases clipped from V and 3 bases from J, the junction kept 4 bases outside the gene matches. This CDR3 spans 14 amino acids. DNA of the CDR3: TGCGCCAGCAGGCTGGACAGGGACAATCAGCCCCAGCATTTT. It is translated as CASRLDRDNQPQHF.

The V and J genes are TRBV7-8 and TRBJ1-4; D is ambiguous. The CDR3 loop spans 14 amino acids. Germline CDR1 reads SGHVS; CDR2 reads FQNEAQ. Between the trimmed V and J ends, which lost 1 base and 8 bases, there was a span of 11 bases. CDR3 loop: CASSLGSGGEKLFF. CDR3 bases: TGTGCCAGCAGCTTAGGATCCGGCGGAGAAAAACTGTTTTTT.

In nucleotides, the CDR3 is TGTGCCAGCAGCGTAGCTCGGACAGGGTTATTGCACGAGCAGTACTTC. Translating it yields CASSVARTGLLHEQYF. The rearrangement links TRBV9 to TRBJ2-7; TRBD1 aligns across 8 bases. The CDR3 sequence is 16 residues long. J was trimmed by 5 bases and V by 0 bases; bases with no gene match: 10. Per germline, CDR1 SGDLS and CDR2 YYNGEE.